Below, 20 T cell receptor beta chains from the same sample are listed, as sequenced in a study of T cell responses to AZD1222 COVID-19 vaccine. Sequenced by immunoSEQ multiplex PCR; TCRdb stores in-frame clones only, minus some. The table has 120,000 to 150,000 clones, 92% seen once; the top ten hold approximately 9%. Sequencing used peripheral blood, obtained 28 days after the second AZD1222 dose. These receptors all come from an adult who received the AZD1222 COVID-19 vaccine.

The rearrangement links TRBV5-5 to TRBJ1-1; D gene unclear. The CDR3 has 14 residues. From germline, CDR1 is SGHKS and CDR2 YYEKEE (reference sequence). V lost 0 bases and J 2 bases, leaving 8 bases between the germline ends. The CDR3 loop is CASSLAAGNTEAFF. The CDR3 DNA reads TGTGCCAGCAGCTTGGCCGCCGGAAACACTGAAGCTTTCTTT.

The chain joins TRBV6-5 to TRBJ1-1; TRBD1 matches 7 bases. Looked up from germline, CDR1 is MNHEY and CDR2 is SVGAGI. CDR3 length: 16 residues. Trimming at V came to 2 bases and at J to 5 bases, leaving 11 bases not matched to a gene. The CDR3 here is CASSYTRGLRGTEAFF. The CDR3 DNA reads TGTGCCAGCAGTTACACCAGGGGGTTGAGGGGAACTGAAGCTTTCTTT.

The chain is built from TRBV6-2 or TRBV6-3 and TRBJ2-1, with D perhaps matching TRBD1 (5 bases). With 3 bases removed from V and 9 bases from J, the gap between germline ends came to 12 bases. The CDR3 is made up of 13 amino acids. Germline V CDR1 and CDR2: MNHEY, SVGEGT. The DNA of the CDR3 is TGTGCCAGCAGTTATGGGGCACCAAGTGAGCAGTTCTTC. Translating gives CASSYGAPSEQFF.

The V and J genes are TRBV2 and TRBJ2-2; D not certain. V lost 8 bases and J lost 3, with 4 bases in between. This CDR3 region has 11 residues. CDR1 is SNHLY and CDR2 is FYNNEI in the germline V gene. CDR3 DNA sequence: TGTGCCAGCCGCTACACCGGGGAGCTGTTTTTT. Protein sequence: CASRYTGELFF.

This clone was detected a few times. This chain links TRBV6-5 with TRBJ1-1; maybe TRBD1 (5 bases). The CDR3 has 13 amino acids. V lost 6 bases, J lost 4 bases, and 12 bases lay in between. Germline CDR1 and CDR2: MNHEY and SVGAGI. The CDR3 region is CASRKGPSTEAFF. The DNA of the CDR3 is TGTGCCAGCAGAAAGGGGCCGAGCACTGAAGCTTTCTTT.

This chain uses TRBV7-2 with TRBJ1-1; 7 bases align to TRBD1. Germline V gene data show CDR1 as SGHTA and CDR2 as FQGNSA. This CDR3 comprises 14 residues. After removal of 1 base from V and 11 bases from J, the junction contained 10 bases not matched to a gene. The CDR3 here is CASSLGGQGELAFF. CDR3 nucleotides: TGTGCCAGCAGCTTAGGTGGGCAGGGGGAGTTGGCTTTCTTT.

The V call is TRBV7-9, the J call TRBJ1-1; TRBD1 aligns across 8 bases. The CDR3 has 14 amino acids. Unmatched junction bases numbered 4, after V lost 1 base and J lost 6 bases. Germline assignment: CDR1 SEHNR and CDR2 FQNEAQ (reference sequence). As DNA, the CDR3 is TGTGCCAGCAGCTTAGGATCACAGGGGGCTGAAGCTTTCTTT. Translation: CASSLGSQGAEAFF.

This clone came up once. The rearrangement joins TRBV6-5 to TRBJ2-2, with 10 bases aligning to TRBD2. CDR1 is MNHEY, CDR2 SVGAGI, per germline. This CDR3 spans 16 amino acids. The junction had 6 bases not matched to a gene; V was cut back by 4 bases and J by 4 bases. The CDR3 sequence is CASSFRLAGATGELFF. CDR3 coding DNA: TGTGCCAGCAGTTTTAGGCTAGCGGGAGCCACCGGGGAGCTGTTTTTT.

The gene calls are TRBV7-2 and TRBJ1-3; a possible D gene is TRBD1 (6 bases). CDR1 SGHTA and CDR2 FQGNSA come from the germline V gene. This CDR3 has 15 residues. V was clipped by 2 bases and J by 4 bases, with 12 bases between them. The DNA of the CDR3 is TGTGCCAGCAGCTTAACAGGGTTTCCAGGAAACACCATATATTTT. The encoded protein is CASSLTGFPGNTIYF.

V usage is TRBV10-3 and J usage is TRBJ2-7, with TRBD2 matching over 9 bases. Germline trimming cut 6 bases from V and 0 bases from J; bases unmatched to any gene: 3. The germline CDR1 and CDR2 sequences are ENHRY and SYGVKD. There are 14 residues in the CDR3. The CDR3 sequence is CAIRGTSSSYEQYF. CDR3 DNA: TGTGCCATCAGGGGGACTAGCTCCTCCTACGAGCAGTACTTC.

The V and J genes are TRBV30 and TRBJ2-1, with D maybe TRBD2 (6 bases). V shed 7 bases and J shed 9 bases, with 13 bases lying between them. Germline lookup yields CDR1 GTSNPN and CDR2 SVGIG (reference sequence). The length of the CDR3 is 11 residues. The CDR3 loop reads CASMEGIEQFF. CDR3 nucleotides: TGTGCCTCTATGGAGGGGATTGAGCAGTTCTTC.

V gene TRBV18 combines with J gene TRBJ1-6; weak D call: TRBD1 (5 bases). The germline V gene has CDR1 KGHSH and CDR2 LQKENI. Trimming cost V 3 bases and J 7 bases, with 16 bases left between them. The CDR3 consists of 16 residues. Here the CDR3 reads CASSPGTLRSNSPLHF. DNA for the CDR3: TGTGCCAGCTCACCCGGGACCCTCCGGAGCAATTCACCCCTCCACTTT.

This clone occurred once. The V gene is TRBV19, the J gene TRBJ2-1; 8 positions match TRBD2. With V trimmed by 5 bases and J by 5 bases, 8 bases remained unmatched. CDR3 length: 15 amino acids. Germline-derived CDR1 and CDR2 are LNHDA and SQIVND (reference sequence). Here the CDR3 DNA reads TGTGCCAGTAGTCCCAGAACTAGCGGCCACAATGAGCAGTTCTTC. It translates to CASSPRTSGHNEQFF.

The chain has TRBV18 and TRBJ1-2, with 7 bases matching TRBD1. The CDR3 extends over 14 amino acids. The V gene end was trimmed by 8 bases and the J gene end by 6 bases; junction bases not matched to a gene: 12. Germline-derived CDR1 and CDR2 are KGHSH and LQKENI. This CDR3 is CASQVGQVTDGYTF. CDR3 sequence (DNA): TGTGCCAGCCAAGTCGGACAGGTGACTGATGGCTACACCTTC.

The chain recombines TRBV20-1 with TRBJ1-2; D not resolved. This CDR3 has 11 residues. The germline V gene has CDR1 DFQATT and CDR2 SNEGSKA (reference sequence). Trimming removed 6 bases from V and 8 bases from J, with 13 bases in between. The CDR3 reads CSAESQLGYTF. The CDR3 DNA sequence: TGCAGTGCCGAGTCCCAGTTGGGCTACACCTTC.

The rearrangement joins TRBV7-2 to TRBJ1-3; TRBD1 matches 9 bases. The V and J ends lost 1 base and 7 bases, in that order; junction bases with no gene match: 2. This CDR3 is built from 14 residues. CDR1 SGHTA and CDR2 FQGNSA come from the germline V gene. CDR3 sequence: CASSLGGTGNTIYF. CDR3 bases: TGTGCCAGCAGCTTAGGGGGGACAGGGAACACCATATATTTT.

This chain links TRBV7-9 with TRBJ1-6, with a possible D match to TRBD1 (5 bases). Trimming stripped 3 bases from V and 9 bases from J, with 12 bases between. Germline CDR1 is SEHNR and CDR2 is FQNEAQ (reference sequence). The CDR3 length is 14 residues. For the CDR3, the DNA is TGTGCCAGCAGCTTGGGTAGGGGCAGTTCACCCCTCCACTTT. Protein product: CASSLGRGSSPLHF.

The chain carries TRBV27 and TRBJ1-6; maybe TRBD1 (6 bases). Trimming removed 8 bases at V and 7 bases at J, with 15 bases between. Germline V gene lookup returns CDR1 MNHEY and CDR2 SMNVEV (reference sequence). This CDR3 has 14 residues. CDR3 in amino acids: CASRRDTENSPLHF. CDR3 DNA: TGTGCCAGCCGCCGGGACACGGAGAATTCACCCCTCCACTTT.

The CDR3 bases are TGTGCCAGCAGTTTTGGGTACAATGAGCAGTTCTTC. Amino acid sequence: CASSFGYNEQFF. This chain links TRBV27 with TRBJ2-1; D call uncertain. Germline V gives CDR1 MNHEY, CDR2 SMNVEV (reference sequence). The V and J ends lost 3 bases and 4 bases respectively, with 4 bases between them. The CDR3 totals 12 residues.

In this sample, this clone turned up once. The gene calls are TRBV9 and TRBJ2-2; D gene ambiguous. Trimming removed 0 bases at V and 1 base at J, with 4 bases between. The CDR3 contains 14 residues. CDR1 SGDLS and CDR2 YYNGEE come from the germline V gene. This CDR3 is CASSVVWNTGELFF. The DNA for the CDR3 is TGTGCCAGCAGCGTAGTTTGGAACACCGGGGAGCTGTTTTTT.